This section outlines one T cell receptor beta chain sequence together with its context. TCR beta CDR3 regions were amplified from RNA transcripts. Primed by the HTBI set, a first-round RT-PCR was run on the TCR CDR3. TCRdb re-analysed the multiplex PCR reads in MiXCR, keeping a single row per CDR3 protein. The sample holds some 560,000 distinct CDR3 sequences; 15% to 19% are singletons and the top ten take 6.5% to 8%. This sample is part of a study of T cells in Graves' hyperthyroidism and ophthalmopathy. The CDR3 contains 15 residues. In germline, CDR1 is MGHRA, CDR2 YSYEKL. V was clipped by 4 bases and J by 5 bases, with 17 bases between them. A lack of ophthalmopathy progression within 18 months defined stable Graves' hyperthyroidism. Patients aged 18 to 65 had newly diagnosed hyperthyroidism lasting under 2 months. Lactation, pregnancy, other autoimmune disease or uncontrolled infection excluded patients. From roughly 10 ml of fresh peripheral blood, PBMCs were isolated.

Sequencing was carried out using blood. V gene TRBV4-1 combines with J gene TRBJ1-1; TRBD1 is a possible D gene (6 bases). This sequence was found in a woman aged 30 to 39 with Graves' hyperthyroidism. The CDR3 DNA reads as TGCGCCAGCAGCCTCTCCGGGACACCGGGGACTGAAGCTTTCTTT. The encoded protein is CASSLSGTPGTEAFF.